These T cell receptor beta chains were read from a single sample in a study of blood T cell repertoires in COVID-19. The assay was immunoSEQ multiplex PCR, and TCRdb's table has in-frame clones only and misses some. The sample gives roughly 56,000 clones, roughly 89% of which show up once; 43% is in the top ten. Sequencing was carried out using peripheral blood. These receptors were taken from a woman aged 60-75 years with COVID-19, enrolled during active disease. Each CDR3 is given with its conserved first and last residue. The D gene is left open where the match is weak. Size tells how often a clone was seen (once, few, many) or the class of an expanded clone, and some rows leave it out.

CDR3 length: 15
J gene: TRBJ2-3
D gene: NA
V gene: TRBV27
clone size: few
CDR3 DNA: TGTGCCAGCAGCCCCAGGTGGGCTAGCACAGATACGCAGTATTTT
CDR3 protein: CASSPRWASTDTQYF

CDR3 length: 14
J gene: TRBJ2-1
D gene: TRBD1
V gene: TRBV28
clone size: NA
CDR3 DNA: TGTGCCAGCACCATCACAGGGGCTGGAGGTGAGCAGTTCTTC
CDR3 protein: CASTITGAGGEQFF

CDR3 length: 15
J gene: TRBJ1-1
D gene: NA
V gene: TRBV5-1
clone size: NA
CDR3 DNA: TGCGCCAGCAGCTTGGTCGACAGTTTGAACACTGAAGCTTTCTTT
CDR3 protein: CASSLVDSLNTEAFF

CDR3 length: 13
J gene: TRBJ1-5
D gene: NA
V gene: TRBV3-1/TRBV3-2
clone size: NA
CDR3 DNA: TGTGCCAGCAGCCCCGCGGGGGATCAGCCCCAGCATTTT
CDR3 protein: CASSPAGDQPQHF

CDR3 length: 16
J gene: TRBJ1-3
D gene: NA
V gene: TRBV4-1
clone size: NA
CDR3 DNA: TGCGCCAGCAGCCGTGTTTCTAGGGAGTCTGGAAACACCATATATTTT
CDR3 protein: CASSRVSRESGNTIYF

CDR3 length: 14
J gene: TRBJ2-1
D gene: NA
V gene: TRBV4-3
clone size: NA
CDR3 DNA: TGCGCCAGCAGCCAGGGAGAGGGCGGCAATGAGCAGTTCTTC
CDR3 protein: CASSQGEGGNEQFF

CDR3 length: 16
J gene: TRBJ1-4
D gene: NA
V gene: TRBV7-2
clone size: NA
CDR3 DNA: TGTGCCAGCAGCTTAGGGTGGGGAGTCGGTAGCGAAAAACTGTTTTTT
CDR3 protein: CASSLGWGVGSEKLFF

CDR3 length: 16
J gene: TRBJ1-2
D gene: NA
V gene: TRBV28
clone size: NA
CDR3 DNA: TGTGCCAGCAGTTCAAAACTCCGGACAGATAACTATGGCTACACCTTC
CDR3 protein: CASSSKLRTDNYGYTF

CDR3 length: 13
J gene: TRBJ2-5
D gene: NA
V gene: TRBV3-1/TRBV3-2
clone size: NA
CDR3 DNA: TGTGCCAGCAGCTTGGGGGGCCAAGAGACCCAGTACTTC
CDR3 protein: CASSLGGQETQYF

CDR3 length: 15
J gene: TRBJ1-1
D gene: NA
V gene: TRBV5-6
clone size: NA
CDR3 DNA: TGTGCCAGCAGCCCAGGGTCTCCAGCTACGGGTGAAGCTTTCTTT
CDR3 protein: CASSPGSPATGEAFF

CDR3 length: 16
J gene: TRBJ2-1
D gene: TRBD2
V gene: TRBV5-1
clone size: NA
CDR3 DNA: TGCGCCAGCAGCTTGGGCGCTAGCGGGGGGGCAAATGAGCAGTTCTTC
CDR3 protein: CASSLGASGGANEQFF

CDR3 length: 13
J gene: TRBJ2-7
D gene: NA
V gene: TRBV7-9
clone size: NA
CDR3 DNA: TGTGCCAGCAGCCACGGGGATGCCTACGAGCAGTACTTC
CDR3 protein: CASSHGDAYEQYF

CDR3 length: 18
J gene: TRBJ2-7
D gene: TRBD1
V gene: TRBV28
clone size: NA
CDR3 DNA: TGTGCCAGCAGTTTTGACCGGGACAGGGGGGCGATCGGCTACGAGCAGTACTTC
CDR3 protein: CASSFDRDRGAIGYEQYF

CDR3 length: 13
J gene: TRBJ2-2
D gene: NA
V gene: TRBV18
clone size: NA
CDR3 DNA: TGTGCCAGCTCACCACAGCATCCCGGGGAGCTGTTTTTT
CDR3 protein: CASSPQHPGELFF

CDR3 length: 17
J gene: TRBJ2-1
D gene: TRBD2
V gene: TRBV19
clone size: NA
CDR3 DNA: TGTGCCAGTAGTCTCATCCCTCTAGCGGGAGCTGGCAATGAGCAGTTCTTC
CDR3 protein: CASSLIPLAGAGNEQFF

CDR3 length: 15
J gene: TRBJ2-5
D gene: TRBD1
V gene: TRBV6-5
clone size: NA
CDR3 DNA: TGTGCCAGCAGTTACTGGGGGACAGGGGAAGAGACCCAGTACTTC
CDR3 protein: CASSYWGTGEETQYF

CDR3 length: 11
J gene: TRBJ1-2
D gene: NA
V gene: TRBV30
clone size: NA
CDR3 DNA: TGTGCCGACAAGGTCGACTATGGCTACACCTTC
CDR3 protein: CADKVDYGYTF

CDR3 length: 15
J gene: TRBJ2-7
D gene: NA
V gene: TRBV3-1/TRBV3-2
clone size: NA
CDR3 DNA: TGTGCCAGCAGCCAAGGGCAGGCTACCCGGGAGGAGCAGTACTTC
CDR3 protein: CASSQGQATREEQYF

CDR3 length: 16
J gene: TRBJ1-1
D gene: NA
V gene: TRBV5-1
clone size: NA
CDR3 DNA: TGCGCCAGCAGCTTTTCGGGAAGGGTGTCGTTCACTGAAGCTTTCTTT
CDR3 protein: CASSFSGRVSFTEAFF

CDR3 length: 15
J gene: TRBJ2-7
D gene: TRBD1
V gene: TRBV5-8
clone size: NA
CDR3 DNA: TGTGCCAGCACCGCACCGACAGGGATTGATACCGAGCAGTACTTC
CDR3 protein: CASTAPTGIDTEQYF

CDR3 length: 17
J gene: TRBJ2-7
D gene: TRBD1
V gene: TRBV5-1
clone size: NA
CDR3 DNA: TGCGCCAGCAGCTTGGGAGGCGGGACAGGGATTGCCGGAGAGCAGTACTTC
CDR3 protein: CASSLGGGTGIAGEQYF

CDR3 length: 13
J gene: TRBJ2-7
D gene: NA
V gene: TRBV6-2/TRBV6-3
clone size: NA
CDR3 DNA: TGTGCCAGCAGCCCCCCGGGACTCTACGAGCAGTACTTC
CDR3 protein: CASSPPGLYEQYF

CDR3 length: 15
J gene: TRBJ1-2
D gene: TRBD1
V gene: TRBV24-1
clone size: NA
CDR3 DNA: TGTGCCACCAGTGATTCGACAGGGAAAGGCTATGGCTACACCTTC
CDR3 protein: CATSDSTGKGYGYTF

CDR3 length: 15
J gene: TRBJ2-7
D gene: TRBD2
V gene: TRBV6-5
clone size: NA
CDR3 DNA: TGTGCCAGCAGTTACCCGCCGGGAGGGAGGAACGAGCAGTACTTC
CDR3 protein: CASSYPPGGRNEQYF

CDR3 length: 17
J gene: TRBJ1-2
D gene: NA
V gene: TRBV11-2
clone size: NA
CDR3 DNA: TGTGCCAGCAGCTTAGAAGTCGGACAGCCTGCGGTCTATGGCTACACCTTC
CDR3 protein: CASSLEVGQPAVYGYTF

CDR3 length: 13
J gene: TRBJ1-6
D gene: NA
V gene: TRBV28
clone size: NA
CDR3 DNA: TGTGCCAGCAGTGTAACAATAAATTCACCCCTCCACTTT
CDR3 protein: CASSVTINSPLHF

CDR3 length: 19
J gene: TRBJ2-2
D gene: TRBD2
V gene: TRBV3-1/TRBV3-2
clone size: NA
CDR3 DNA: TGTGCCAGCAGCCACCCGGGACTAGCGGGGGGATCGAACACCGGGGAGCTGTTTTTT
CDR3 protein: CASSHPGLAGGSNTGELFF

CDR3 length: 13
J gene: TRBJ1-1
D gene: NA
V gene: TRBV30
clone size: NA
CDR3 DNA: TGTGCCTGGTTCAATTCACGGGGCACTGAAGCTTTCTTT
CDR3 protein: CAWFNSRGTEAFF

CDR3 length: 18
J gene: TRBJ2-2
D gene: TRBD2
V gene: TRBV5-5
clone size: NA
CDR3 DNA: TGTGCCAGCAGCTTGGATGGCGGGGGGGCCGCGAACACCGGGGAGCTGTTTTTT
CDR3 protein: CASSLDGGGAANTGELFF

CDR3 length: 13
J gene: TRBJ1-2
D gene: NA
V gene: TRBV3-1/TRBV3-2
clone size: NA
CDR3 DNA: TGTGCCAGCAGCTTCCCTTCGGGGTATGGCTACACCTTC
CDR3 protein: CASSFPSGYGYTF

CDR3 length: 17
J gene: TRBJ1-4
D gene: NA
V gene: TRBV6-2/TRBV6-3
clone size: NA
CDR3 DNA: TGTGCCAGCAGCCCCTTGCGGGGGAATATTAGGGGTGAAAAACTGTTTTTT
CDR3 protein: CASSPLRGNIRGEKLFF

CDR3 length: 15
J gene: TRBJ2-1
D gene: NA
V gene: TRBV19
clone size: NA
CDR3 DNA: TGTGCCAGTAGTATCTTGGCTATAGGGGGGGATGAGCAGTTCTTC
CDR3 protein: CASSILAIGGDEQFF

CDR3 length: 15
J gene: TRBJ2-7
D gene: NA
V gene: TRBV27
clone size: NA
CDR3 DNA: TGTGCCAGCAGTTCGGAGGGGGGGAGCTCCTACGAGCAGTACTTC
CDR3 protein: CASSSEGGSSYEQYF

CDR3 length: 15
J gene: TRBJ1-3
D gene: NA
V gene: TRBV16
clone size: NA
CDR3 DNA: TGTGCCAGCAGCCAAGGGCTCAACTCTGGAAACACCATATATTTT
CDR3 protein: CASSQGLNSGNTIYF

CDR3 length: 13
J gene: TRBJ1-1
D gene: NA
V gene: TRBV11-3
clone size: NA
CDR3 DNA: TGTGCCAGCAGCTTAGACCAGGGTGCTGAAGCTTTCTTT
CDR3 protein: CASSLDQGAEAFF

CDR3 length: 15
J gene: TRBJ2-2
D gene: TRBD2
V gene: TRBV27
clone size: few
CDR3 DNA: TGTGCCAGCAGTCGACTAGCGGGAGTAGCCGGGGAGCTGTTTTTT
CDR3 protein: CASSRLAGVAGELFF

CDR3 length: 15
J gene: TRBJ1-1
D gene: NA
V gene: TRBV6-5
clone size: few
CDR3 DNA: TGTGCCAGCAGCGAGCTAAGCCTTGGGAACACTGAAGCTTTCTTT
CDR3 protein: CASSELSLGNTEAFF

CDR3 length: 12
J gene: TRBJ1-3
D gene: NA
V gene: TRBV3-1/TRBV3-2
clone size: NA
CDR3 DNA: TGTGCCAGCAGCCAAGTTGAGAACACCATATATTTT
CDR3 protein: CASSQVENTIYF

CDR3 length: 15
J gene: TRBJ2-1
D gene: TRBD1
V gene: TRBV30
clone size: NA
CDR3 DNA: TGTGCCTGGAGCCTCGGACAGGGCACCTACAATGAGCAGTTCTTC
CDR3 protein: CAWSLGQGTYNEQFF

CDR3 length: 14
J gene: TRBJ1-5
D gene: NA
V gene: TRBV11-2
clone size: NA
CDR3 DNA: TGTGCCAGCAGCCTACAGAATAGCAATCAGCCCCAGCATTTT
CDR3 protein: CASSLQNSNQPQHF

CDR3 length: 13
J gene: TRBJ1-1
D gene: NA
V gene: TRBV7-9
clone size: NA
CDR3 DNA: TGTGCCAGCAGCCATCCTGTAGACAGTGAAGCTTTCTTT
CDR3 protein: CASSHPVDSEAFF

CDR3 length: 14
J gene: TRBJ2-3
D gene: NA
V gene: TRBV19
clone size: NA
CDR3 DNA: TGTGCCAGTAACAGGGAAGGAAGCACAGATACGCAGTATTTT
CDR3 protein: CASNREGSTDTQYF

CDR3 length: 14
J gene: TRBJ2-7
D gene: TRBD1
V gene: TRBV11-1
clone size: NA
CDR3 DNA: TGTGCCAGCAGCTTAAGGACAGGCATTTACGAGCAGTACTTC
CDR3 protein: CASSLRTGIYEQYF

CDR3 length: 15
J gene: TRBJ2-3
D gene: TRBD2
V gene: TRBV5-4
clone size: NA
CDR3 DNA: TGTGCCAGCAGTAGCTGGACTAGCGGGGAAGATACGCAGTATTTT
CDR3 protein: CASSSWTSGEDTQYF

CDR3 length: 15
J gene: TRBJ1-5
D gene: NA
V gene: TRBV29-1
clone size: NA
CDR3 DNA: TGCAGCGTTGCTCTTGGGGGGTTCGGCAATCAGCCCCAGCATTTT
CDR3 protein: CSVALGGFGNQPQHF

CDR3 length: 14
J gene: TRBJ2-7
D gene: TRBD1
V gene: TRBV6-1
clone size: NA
CDR3 DNA: TGTGCCAGCAGTGAACAGACAGGGGGCGGCGAGCAGTACTTC
CDR3 protein: CASSEQTGGGEQYF

CDR3 length: 15
J gene: TRBJ1-2
D gene: TRBD1
V gene: TRBV3-1/TRBV3-2
clone size: NA
CDR3 DNA: TGTGCCAGCAGCCAACTCGGACAGGGGGCGGATGGCTACACCTTC
CDR3 protein: CASSQLGQGADGYTF

CDR3 length: 15
J gene: TRBJ1-4
D gene: TRBD1
V gene: TRBV28
clone size: NA
CDR3 DNA: TGTGCCAGCAGAGAGGGGGGACAGCTTAATGAAAAACTGTTTTTT
CDR3 protein: CASREGGQLNEKLFF

CDR3 length: 12
J gene: TRBJ2-7
D gene: NA
V gene: TRBV12-3/TRBV12-4
clone size: NA
CDR3 DNA: TGTGCCAGCAGTTTAGGGACAGACGAGCAGTACTTC
CDR3 protein: CASSLGTDEQYF

CDR3 length: 12
J gene: TRBJ2-7
D gene: NA
V gene: TRBV12-3/TRBV12-4
clone size: NA
CDR3 DNA: TGTGCCAGCAGTCTGGACTTGTACGAGCAGTACTTC
CDR3 protein: CASSLDLYEQYF

CDR3 length: 16
J gene: TRBJ2-1
D gene: NA
V gene: TRBV5-6
clone size: NA
CDR3 DNA: TGTGCCAGCAGCCCCAAGGTGGGGCAGCACTACAATGAGCAGTTCTTC
CDR3 protein: CASSPKVGQHYNEQFF

CDR3 length: 13
J gene: TRBJ1-1
D gene: NA
V gene: TRBV16
clone size: NA
CDR3 DNA: TGTGCCAGCAGCCAATTAGGGTTCGGGAAAGCTTTCTTT
CDR3 protein: CASSQLGFGKAFF

CDR3 length: 16
J gene: TRBJ1-6
D gene: TRBD1
V gene: TRBV4-3
clone size: NA
CDR3 DNA: TGCGCCAGCAGCCTCACAGCGGACAGGGGGCAATCACCCCTCCACTTT
CDR3 protein: CASSLTADRGQSPLHF

CDR3 length: 15
J gene: TRBJ1-4
D gene: NA
V gene: TRBV5-1
clone size: NA
CDR3 DNA: TGCGCCAGCAGCTCCACGGGTATGACCGGTGAAAAACTGTTTTTT
CDR3 protein: CASSSTGMTGEKLFF

CDR3 length: 16
J gene: TRBJ1-4
D gene: NA
V gene: TRBV18
clone size: NA
CDR3 DNA: TGTGCCAGCTCACCACCTTTACGGCAGAAGGAGGAAAAACTGTTTTTT
CDR3 protein: CASSPPLRQKEEKLFF

CDR3 length: 14
J gene: TRBJ2-3
D gene: TRBD2
V gene: TRBV27
clone size: NA
CDR3 DNA: TGTGCCAGCAGTTTACTAGCGGGACTAGATACGCAGTATTTT
CDR3 protein: CASSLLAGLDTQYF